The T cell receptor (beta chain) described here comes from a study of blood T cell repertoires in COVID-19. Study overall: Sites across the United States, Italy and Spain contributed samples from acute and convalescent COVID-19. Sources were T cells, B-cell-depleted T cells, or PBMCs; the material itself was cDNA or gDNA.

The CDR3 spans 11 residues. Germline V gives CDR1 LGHNA, CDR2 YNFKEQ. Trimming stripped 8 bases from V and 9 bases from J, with 11 bases between. In the original workflow: Estimated nucleated cell counts came from reference gene primer amplification. Assay: immunoSEQ multiplex PCR; the TCRdb copy retains only in-frame clones and omits some. D and trimming come from the DNA, and the V and J calls and clone size come from that table. Seen here are around 300,000 clones, around 89% observed once, and the top ten hold 3.7%. This clone was detected only once. This chain joins TRBV4-2 and TRBJ1-3; no reliable D call. Specimen: peripheral blood. The sequence came from a woman between 40 and 55 years old with acute or convalescent COVID-19. CDR3 amino acids: CASSRGGTIYF. CDR3 DNA: TGTGCCAGCTCTCGGGGAGGCACCATATATTTT.